Presented here are 22 T cell receptor beta chains from one specimen sequenced in a study of blood T cell repertoires in COVID-19. Assay used: immunoSEQ multiplex PCR; TCRdb lists only in-frame clones, some missing. The sample yields 140,000 or so clones, approximately 92% seen once. Sequences were obtained from peripheral blood. Every receptor here comes from a woman in her sixties with active COVID-19.

In regard to this clone: One junction end does not reproduce the germline sequence, and a read error may be involved. The rearrangement uses TRBV12-3 or TRBV12-4 and TRBJ2-3; 7 bases match TRBD2. The CDR3 runs 12 residues. DNA of the CDR3: TGTGCCAGCAGTTTTACGGGCCAGCGGGAACTCTTT. Its protein is CASSFTGQRELF.

The chain employs TRBV27 and TRBJ2-1; D might be TRBD2 (5 bases). This CDR3 is built from 15 residues. V shed 4 bases and J shed 11 bases, with 21 bases lying between them. Germline V gene lookup returns CDR1 MNHEY and CDR2 SMNVEV (reference sequence). The CDR3 is CASSYRLTSQSQQFF. CDR3 bases: TGTGCCAGCAGTTACCGACTAACCTCACAGAGCCAGCAGTTCTTC.

The V gene is TRBV28, the J gene TRBJ2-7, with D possibly TRBD1 on 7 matching bases. Germline lookup yields CDR1 MDHEN and CDR2 SYDVKM. The CDR3 runs 12 residues. V was shortened by 5 bases and J by 4 bases, with 9 bases between the two germline ends. The CDR3 is CASSPGGYEQYF. The DNA for the CDR3 is TGTGCCAGCAGTCCAGGGGGGTACGAGCAGTACTTC.

In the case of this clone: The same CDR3 also results from other DNA sequences found in this sample. The chain combines TRBV2 with TRBJ2-7; the D is unclear. The V gene's germline CDR1 is SNHLY and CDR2 FYNNEI. This CDR3 has 11 amino acids. Trimming cost V 5 bases and J 4 bases, with 6 bases left between them. The DNA of the CDR3 is TGTGCCAGCAGTTACTCTTACGAGCAGTACTTC. This gives the protein CASSYSYEQYF.

The genes are TRBV6-2 or TRBV6-3 and TRBJ1-1, with D hard to call. The germline CDR1 and CDR2 sequences are MNHEY and SVGEGT. The CDR3 length is 17 residues. Trimming shortened V by 0 bases and J by 5 bases, and 19 bases separated the two germline ends. The CDR3 protein is CASSYSASGRTWTEAFF. The CDR3 nucleotides read TGTGCCAGCAGTTACTCCGCCAGTGGGCGAACTTGGACTGAAGCTTTCTTT.

The chain employs TRBV19 and TRBJ2-1, with 9 bases aligning to TRBD2. After removal of 7 bases from V and 9 bases from J, the junction contained 10 bases not matched to a gene. This CDR3 is 14 amino acids long. CDR1 and CDR2 from the germline V gene are LNHDA and SQIVND (reference sequence). The chain's CDR3 is CASTNSGRGVEQFF. CDR3 nucleotide sequence: TGTGCCAGTACCAATAGCGGGAGAGGGGTTGAGCAGTTCTTC.

V and J are TRBV7-3 and TRBJ2-7, with D perhaps TRBD1 (6 bases). The CDR3 runs to 13 residues. Germline V lookup: CDR1 SGHTA, CDR2 FQGTGA. V was shortened by 8 bases and J by 3 bases, with 14 bases between the two germline ends. The CDR3 reads CASSWDKGYEQYF. The CDR3 DNA is TGTGCCAGCTCGTGGGACAAGGGCTACGAGCAGTACTTC.

The V gene is TRBV28, the J gene TRBJ1-5; TRBD1 aligns across 8 bases. This CDR3 region has 17 residues. Germline V CDR1 and CDR2: MDHEN, SYDVKM. V dropped 6 bases and J dropped 0; count of bases not matched to a gene: 10. As DNA, the CDR3 is TGTGCCAGCAGCCCTGCGACAGGGGCCGATAGCAATCAGCCCCAGCATTTT. Translation gives CASSPATGADSNQPQHF.

The chain recombines TRBV4-1 with TRBJ2-1; 8 bases are shared with TRBD1. This CDR3 has 17 amino acids. V was clipped by 4 bases and J by 4 bases; unmatched bases: 12. CDR1 is MGHRA and CDR2 is YSYEKL in the germline V gene. The CDR3 loop is CASSLMYGTGLYNEQFF. The CDR3 bases are TGCGCCAGCAGCCTAATGTACGGGACAGGTCTGTACAATGAGCAGTTCTTC.

The gene calls are TRBV14 and TRBJ2-5; a possible D gene is TRBD1 (6 bases). CDR1 is SGHDN and CDR2 is FVKESK in the germline V gene. The CDR3 runs to 17 residues. V was shortened by 3 bases and J by 0 bases, with 17 bases between the two germline ends. CDR3 in amino acids: CASSHRPRRGYQETQYF. In DNA, the CDR3 is TGTGCCAGCAGCCACCGCCCCCGTAGGGGGTACCAAGAGACCCAGTACTTC.

The rearrangement links TRBV28 to TRBJ2-3; no reliable D call. The CDR3 loop spans 15 amino acids. The germline CDR1 and CDR2 sequences are MDHEN and SYDVKM. Trimming took off 0 bases at V and 0 bases at J, with 7 bases between the two ends. The CDR3 spells CASSLWRISTDTQYF. Here the CDR3 DNA reads TGTGCCAGCAGTTTATGGCGGATAAGCACAGATACGCAGTATTTT.

The chain is built from TRBV6-2 or TRBV6-3 and TRBJ2-7; 12 nucleotides line up with TRBD2. The CDR3 runs 18 residues. The germline CDR1 and CDR2 sequences are MNHEY and SVGEGT. J was trimmed by 4 bases and V by 0 bases; bases with no gene match: 10. The CDR3 is CASSYSILAGGPRYEQYF. CDR3 sequence (DNA): TGTGCCAGCAGTTACTCGATCCTAGCGGGAGGGCCTAGGTACGAGCAGTACTTC.

This chain connects TRBV18 to TRBJ2-7, with D possibly matching TRBD1 (6 bases). CDR1 is KGHSH, CDR2 LQKENI, per germline. CDR3 size: 14 residues. V lost 2 bases and J 0 bases, leaving 8 bases between the germline ends. The CDR3 coding sequence is TGTGCCAGCTCACCAGTGGGACACTCCTACGAGCAGTACTTC. Amino acids: CASSPVGHSYEQYF.

This clone was seen only once. The chain joins TRBV5-1 to TRBJ1-5, with a possible D match to TRBD1 (6 bases). Trimming removed 5 bases at V and 0 bases at J, with 15 bases between. CDR1 SGHRS and CDR2 YFSETQ come from the germline V gene. There are 16 residues in the CDR3. CDR3 coding DNA: TGCGCCAGCAGGGCCGGGACACCAAATAGCAATCAGCCCCAGCATTTT. Amino acids: CASRAGTPNSNQPQHF. Looking up the rest from reference TRBV5-1 and TRBJ1-5 gives the full variable domain: KAGVTQTPRYLIKTRGQQVTLSCSPISGHRSVSWYQQTPGQGLQFLFEYFSETQRNKGNFPGRFSGRQFSNSRSEMNVSTLELGDSALYLCASRAGTPNSNQPQHFGDGTRLSIL.

The chain joins TRBV7-2 to TRBJ2-7, with TRBD2 matching over 7 bases. From germline, CDR1 is SGHTA and CDR2 FQGNSA. J lost 0 bases, V lost 3 bases, and 5 bases had no gene match. The CDR3 has 15 amino acids. The CDR3 here is CASSLGAGSSYEQYF. CDR3 coding DNA: TGTGCCAGCAGCTTGGGAGCGGGAAGCTCCTACGAGCAGTACTTC.

The chain links TRBV5-4 to TRBJ2-7, with D possibly being TRBD2 (6 bases). CDR1 is SGHNT and CDR2 is YYREEE in the germline V gene (reference sequence). V shed 0 bases and J shed 2 bases, with 12 bases lying between them. The CDR3 length is 15 residues. CDR3 in DNA: TGTGCCAGCAGCTTGGACCCGGGAGTCCCCTACGAGCAGTACTTC. Translated, it gives CASSLDPGVPYEQYF. Based on the CDR3 plus reference TRBV5-4 and TRBJ2-7, the full variable domain is ETGVTQSPTHLIKTRGQQVTLRCSSQSGHNTVSWYQQALGQGPQFIFQYYREEENGRGNFPPRFSGLQFPNYSSELNVNALELDDSALYLCASSLDPGVPYEQYFGPGTRLTVT.

The V call is TRBV2, the J call TRBJ2-3, with TRBD2 as a possible D gene (5 bases). With 6 bases removed from V and 4 bases from J, the gap between germline ends came to 11 bases. Germline CDR1 and CDR2: SNHLY and FYNNEI. The CDR3 has 13 amino acids. The CDR3 bases are TGTGCCAGCAGGGGTGGGAGCCCAGATACGCAGTATTTT. Its translation: CASRGGSPDTQYF.

V is TRBV28 and J is TRBJ1-2, with D unresolved. V gave up 3 bases and J gave up 4 bases, with 15 bases separating them. CDR3 length: 15 amino acids. Germline-derived CDR1 and CDR2 are MDHEN and SYDVKM. CDR3 sequence: CASSFSGFARYGYTF. Here the CDR3 DNA reads TGTGCCAGCAGTTTTTCCGGGTTCGCCCGCTATGGCTACACCTTC.

V usage is TRBV28 and J usage is TRBJ2-5; perhaps TRBD2 as D (5 bases). CDR1 and CDR2 (germline): MDHEN, SYDVKM. The CDR3 length is 12 residues. V was pared by 6 bases and J by 12 bases, with 17 bases between. The CDR3 region is CASSLPGLREYF. Written as DNA, the CDR3 is TGTGCCAGCAGCCTTCCCGGGCTGCGGGAGTACTTC.

V and J are TRBV9 and TRBJ2-5; 8 bases match TRBD2. The CDR3 has 14 residues. Germline loops: CDR1 SGDLS, CDR2 YYNGEE. Losses at the gene ends were 1 base for V and 3 bases for J; bases not matched to a gene: 2. CDR3: CASSVTSGKETQYF. The CDR3 DNA is TGTGCCAGCAGCGTAACTAGCGGAAAAGAGACCCAGTACTTC. Looking up the rest from reference TRBV9 and TRBJ2-5 gives the full variable domain: DSGVTQTPKHLITATGQRVTLRCSPRSGDLSVYWYQQSLDQGLQFLIQYYNGEERAKGNILERFSAQQFPDLHSELNLSSLELGDSALYFCASSVTSGKETQYFGPGTRLLVL.

This clone was observed a single time. The CDR3 DNA is TGCGCCAGCAGTCAATCGAGAAGCTGTAACATTGTGGGGACAGGGAAGATCCTGTTTTTT. Its translation: CASSQSRSCNIVGTGKILFF. The chain carries TRBV23-1 and TRBJ1-4; 9 bases align to TRBD1. TRBV23-1 is sorted into the ORF group, with uncertain function. V was clipped by 0 bases and J by 14 bases; unmatched bases: 25. The CDR3 covers 20 residues.

The chain has TRBV27 and TRBJ2-4; D is uncertain. The germline V gene encodes CDR1 MNHEY and CDR2 SMNVEV (reference sequence). This CDR3 has 14 amino acids. V lost 5 bases and J 0 bases, leaving 8 bases between the germline ends. Written as DNA, the CDR3 is TGTGCCAGCAGTCCCCAGATAGCCAAAAACATTCAGTACTTC. It translates to CASSPQIAKNIQYF.